The 23 T cell receptor beta chains in this list originate from one sample, sequenced in a study of somatic mutations in cytotoxic T cells in rheumatoid arthritis (dated by TCRdb to 2016 to 2017). The library was prepared using the immunoSEQ multiplex PCR assay. What TCRdb holds here is the immuneACCESS table cut down to in-frame rearrangements. Part of the clones is not present; checked against another copy, under half of the missing clones reflect an unresolved V gene, and the others are unexplained. For this sample the table gives some 11,000 clones, of which just under 85% were detected only once. The top ten clones comprise about 8.1% of the sample. The sample consisted of CD8+ T cells sorted from blood. All receptors come from an older woman with rheumatoid arthritis.

The rearrangement uses TRBV27 and TRBJ2-2; 14 positions match TRBD2. The CDR3 runs 18 residues. Trimming at V came to 5 bases and at J to 7 bases, leaving 12 bases not matched to a gene. Looked up from germline, CDR1 is MNHEY and CDR2 is SMNVEV (reference sequence). In nucleotides, the CDR3 is TGTGCCAGCAGTCCATTGCTGACTAGCGGGAGGGCCTTCGGGGAGCTGTTTTTT. Amino acids: CASSPLLTSGRAFGELFF.

The chain joins TRBV2 to TRBJ2-3; 7 nucleotides agree with TRBD1. CDR1 is SNHLY, CDR2 FYNNEI, per germline. The ends lost 0 bases at V and 2 bases at J; junction bases unmatched: 2. The CDR3 extends over 15 amino acids. Here the CDR3 reads CASSEADRDTDTQYF. The DNA for the CDR3 is TGTGCCAGCAGTGAAGCAGACAGGGACACAGATACGCAGTATTTT. Using reference TRBV2 and TRBJ2-3 for the parts outside the CDR3, the full variable domain is EPEVTQTPSHQVTQMGQEVILRCVPISNHLYFYWYRQILGQKVEFLVSFYNNEISEKSEIFDDQFSVERPDGSNFTLKIRSTKLEDSAMYFCASSEADRDTDTQYFGPGTRLTVL.

This chain uses TRBV13 with TRBJ2-1, with a tentative D call TRBD1 (5 bases). Trimming shortened V by 5 bases and J by 7 bases, and 18 bases separated the two germline ends. CDR1 PRHDT and CDR2 FYEKMQ come from the germline V gene (reference sequence). The CDR3 spans 15 residues. DNA of the CDR3: TGTGCCAGCAGCGATAGTTCGGTGACAGTGAATGAGCAGTTCTTC. Amino acid sequence: CASSDSSVTVNEQFF.

The J gene is TRBJ2-3, the V gene TRBV9, with a possible D match to TRBD2 (5 bases). With 0 bases removed from V and 3 bases from J, the gap between germline ends came to 8 bases. The germline gives CDR1 SGDLS, CDR2 YYNGEE. The CDR3 length is 14 residues. The CDR3 DNA reads as TGTGCCAGCAGCGTAGCTTCGGGAACAGATACGCAGTATTTT. This gives the protein CASSVASGTDTQYF.

The chain recombines TRBV29-1 with TRBJ1-2; 8 bases fit TRBD1. The J segment lost 4 bases and the V segment lost 7 bases, leaving 5 bases of the junction unmatched. Per germline, CDR1 SQVTM and CDR2 ANQGSEA. This CDR3 has 12 residues. The chain's CDR3 is CSGLQGGYGYTF. The CDR3 DNA is TGCAGCGGCCTACAGGGGGGCTATGGCTACACCTTC.

The chain couples TRBV19 to TRBJ2-5; 13 nucleotides line up with TRBD2. Germline CDR1 reads LNHDA; CDR2 reads SQIVND (reference sequence). V lost 9 bases, J lost 5 bases, and 9 bases stayed unmatched. The CDR3 extends over 15 amino acids. Here the CDR3 reads CASSRTSGSLETQYF. Here the CDR3 DNA reads TGTGCCAGCTCTAGGACTAGCGGGAGTCTTGAGACCCAGTACTTC.

This sequence joins TRBV5-6 and TRBJ2-2, with a weak D call TRBD2 (7 bases). Germline V gives CDR1 SGHDT, CDR2 YYEEEE. Trimming took 6 bases from V and 6 from J, leaving 12 bases between them. The CDR3 covers 13 residues. The CDR3 spells CASTQGGAGELFF. CDR3 nucleotide sequence: TGTGCCAGCACCCAAGGGGGGGCCGGGGAGCTGTTTTTT.

J is TRBJ2-7 and V is TRBV11-2; TRBD1 aligns across 10 bases. Per the germline V gene, CDR1 is SGHAT and CDR2 is FQNNGV. The CDR3 runs to 17 residues. The J segment lost 3 bases and the V segment lost 0 bases, leaving 8 bases of the junction unmatched. CDR3 loop: CASSLDSGTGVFYEQYF. DNA of the CDR3: TGTGCCAGCAGCTTAGACAGCGGGACAGGGGTCTTCTACGAGCAGTACTTC.

The chain joins TRBV5-1 to TRBJ2-7, with D possibly being TRBD2 (5 bases). The CDR3 is 12 residues long. Germline assignment: CDR1 SGHRS and CDR2 YFSETQ. V dropped 6 bases and J dropped 3 bases, with 10 bases sitting between them. CDR3 sequence: CASTFDYYEQYF. The CDR3 bases are TGCGCCAGCACCTTCGACTACTACGAGCAGTACTTC.

The J gene is TRBJ1-2, the V gene TRBV15, with D possibly TRBD1 on 6 matching bases. The CDR3 runs to 15 residues. Trimming stripped 0 bases from V and 8 bases from J, with 16 bases between. Germline V lookup: CDR1 LNHNV, CDR2 YYDKDF (reference sequence). The CDR3 protein is CATSREGEYRAGYTF. The CDR3 coding sequence is TGTGCCACCAGCAGAGAAGGAGAGTACAGGGCGGGCTACACCTTC.

J is TRBJ2-1 and V is TRBV5-1, with 10 bases aligning to TRBD2. The germline V gene encodes CDR1 SGHRS and CDR2 YFSETQ. With V trimmed by 7 bases and J by 10 bases, 8 bases remained unmatched. CDR3 length: 13 amino acids. CDR3 DNA sequence: TGCGCCAGCGAGGTAGCGGGAGGACGGGAGCAGTTCTTC. It is translated as CASEVAGGREQFF. Based on the CDR3 plus reference TRBV5-1 and TRBJ2-1, the full variable domain is KAGVTQTPRYLIKTRGQQVTLSCSPISGHRSVSWYQQTPGQGLQFLFEYFSETQRNKGNFPGRFSGRQFSNSRSEMNVSTLELGDSALYLCASEVAGGREQFFGPGTRLTVL.

The J gene is TRBJ2-7, the V gene TRBV11-2; 12 bases agree with TRBD2. Germline CDR1 reads SGHAT; CDR2 reads FQNNGV. J gave up 7 bases and V 6 bases, and 22 bases lay outside the gene matches. CDR3 length: 19 amino acids. This CDR3 is CASSLGLAGGQVNVGEQYF. For the CDR3, the DNA is TGTGCCAGCAGTCTCGGCCTAGCGGGAGGGCAGGTGAATGTCGGGGAGCAGTACTTC.

The chain uses TRBV28 and TRBJ2-5; D might be TRBD2 (6 bases). V was cut by 5 bases and J by 3 bases, with 13 bases left in between. CDR1 is MDHEN, CDR2 SYDVKM, per germline. CDR3 length: 14 amino acids. The CDR3 region is CASSDPGLKETQYF. The CDR3 DNA reads TGTGCCAGCAGTGACCCGGGACTTAAAGAGACCCAGTACTTC.

The V gene is TRBV7-8, the J gene TRBJ1-5; a weak D match, TRBD1 (5 bases). The V end lost 5 bases, the J end lost 9 bases, and 20 bases lay between the germline ends. The CDR3 spans 15 residues. CDR1 SGHVS and CDR2 FQNEAQ come from the germline V gene. The CDR3 DNA is TGTGCCAGCAGCCCGCCGCAGGGCGCGTTATCGCCCCAGCATTTT. This encodes CASSPPQGALSPQHF.

The chain employs TRBV15 and TRBJ2-7; no definite D call. The germline V gene has CDR1 LNHNV and CDR2 YYDKDF (reference sequence). This CDR3 region has 13 residues. V was cut by 3 bases and J by 6 bases, with 12 bases left in between. CDR3 residues: CATSSAFEREQYF. DNA for the CDR3: TGTGCCACCAGCAGTGCTTTCGAGCGCGAGCAGTACTTC.

The chain uses TRBV28 and TRBJ2-7; the D gene is possibly TRBD1 (6 bases). This CDR3 has 15 amino acids. The V end was cut by 4 bases, the J end by 3 bases, with 16 bases between. Looked up from germline, CDR1 is MDHEN and CDR2 is SYDVKM. The CDR3 nucleotides read TGTGCCAGCAGTTCTCGACGGGCCAGGGGCTACGAGCAGTACTTC. It codes for CASSSRRARGYEQYF.

The V call is TRBV15, the J call TRBJ1-1; D unresolved. The length of the CDR3 is 16 residues. CDR1 LNHNV and CDR2 YYDKDF come from the germline V gene (reference sequence). Trimming stripped 2 bases from V and 6 bases from J, with 19 bases between. CDR3 nucleotide sequence: TGTGCCACCAGCAGACCGCGGGCGGAACCCGGGGCTGAAGCTTTCTTT. This gives the protein CATSRPRAEPGAEAFF.

The J gene is TRBJ2-2, the V gene TRBV4-3, with D hard to call. V was cut by 4 bases and J by 4 bases, with 4 bases left in between. CDR1 is LGHNA, CDR2 YSLEER, per germline. This CDR3 has 12 residues. The DNA of the CDR3 is TGCGCCAGCAGCCCCTTCACCGGGGAGCTGTTTTTT. This gives the protein CASSPFTGELFF.

J is TRBJ1-1 and V is TRBV6-6; 9 nucleotides align to TRBD1. V was clipped by 5 bases and J by 8 bases; unmatched bases: 6. This CDR3 is built from 13 residues. Germline CDR1 reads MNHNY; CDR2 reads SVGAGI (reference sequence). The DNA for the CDR3 is TGTGCCAGCAGTGTACAGGGGGCAACCGAAGCTTTCTTT. It specifies CASSVQGATEAFF.

This clone was observed a handful of times. The J gene is TRBJ1-1, the V gene TRBV18; TRBD1 matches 8 bases. V lost 5 bases, J lost 1 base, and 3 bases stayed unmatched. The germline CDR1 and CDR2 sequences are KGHSH and LQKENI. The CDR3 length is 14 residues. The CDR3 DNA reads TGTGCCAGCTCAGGGACAGGCGCGAACACTGAAGCTTTCTTT. It specifies CASSGTGANTEAFF. Based on the CDR3 plus reference TRBV18 and TRBJ1-1, the full variable domain is NAGVMQNPRHLVRRRGQEARLRCSPMKGHSHVYWYRQLPEEGLKFMVYLQKENIIDESGMPKERFSAEFPKEGPSILRIQQVVRGDSAAYFCASSGTGANTEAFFGQGTRLTVV.

The chain links TRBV28 to TRBJ2-5; D is unclear. Per the germline V gene, CDR1 is MDHEN and CDR2 is SYDVKM. The CDR3 extends over 12 amino acids. V lost 6 bases to trimming and J lost 4 bases, with 9 bases between them. The CDR3 bases are TGTGCCAGCAGATCCACCGGAGAGACCCAGTACTTC. This translates into CASRSTGETQYF. The full variable domain, completed using reference TRBV28 and TRBJ2-5, is DVKVTQSSRYLVKRTGEKVFLECVQDMDHENMFWYRQDPGLGLRLIYFSYDVKMKEKGDIPEGYSVSREKKERFSLILESASTNQTSMYLCASRSTGETQYFGPGTRLLVL.

The rearrangement uses TRBV7-9 and TRBJ1-1; 11 bases are a match to TRBD1. The CDR3 is made up of 15 amino acids. The trim removed 5 bases at V and 4 bases at J, leaving 6 bases unmatched. Germline CDR1 reads SEHNR; CDR2 reads FQNEAQ (reference sequence). The CDR3 DNA follows: TGTGCCAGCAGCCTGGGACAGGGGGTGGGCACTGAAGCTTTCTTT. Protein: CASSLGQGVGTEAFF.

The V call is TRBV7-4, the J call TRBJ1-5; no clear D gene. CDR1 is SGHVT and CDR2 is SQSDAQ in the germline V gene. Trimming shortened V by 1 base and J by 0 bases, and 16 bases separated the two germline ends. This CDR3 region has 18 residues. The CDR3 region is CASSLEQGGPFSNQPQHF. The CDR3, as DNA: TGTGCCAGCAGCTTAGAACAAGGAGGACCCTTTAGCAATCAGCCCCAGCATTTT.